Following are 4 T cell receptor beta chains from one sample sequenced in a study of blood T cell repertoires in COVID-19. TCRdb's copy holds only in-frame clones and misses some; the assay was immunoSEQ multiplex PCR. The table records around 150,000 clones, 86% of them present only once. Sequencing was done on a sample of peripheral blood. The receptors here all came from a man aged 70-80 years with acute or convalescent COVID-19.

The chain uses TRBV4-3 and TRBJ2-7, with 8 bases aligning to TRBD2. V trimming: 3 bases; J trimming: 3 bases; junction bases outside the gene matches: 1. The CDR3 covers 13 residues. CDR1 and CDR2 (germline): LGHNA, YSLEER. This CDR3 reads CASSQGLVYEQYF. The DNA of the CDR3 is TGCGCCAGCAGCCAGGGACTAGTCTACGAGCAGTACTTC.

The chain joins TRBV19 to TRBJ1-1; 7 nucleotides agree with TRBD1. Germline CDR1 LNHDA, CDR2 SQIVND (reference sequence). The trim removed 3 bases at V and 1 base at J, leaving 2 bases unmatched. The CDR3 loop spans 14 amino acids. CDR3 sequence: CASSMWTGNTEAFF. The CDR3 nucleotides are TGTGCCAGTAGTATGTGGACAGGGAACACTGAAGCTTTCTTT.

This clone has a count of ten or more. This rearrangement joins TRBV7-2 to TRBJ1-3; unclear D gene. The CDR3 contains 16 residues. The V and J ends lost 1 base and 0 bases respectively, with 10 bases between them. Per germline, CDR1 SGHTA and CDR2 FQGNSA. As DNA, the CDR3 is TGTGCCAGCAGCTTAGTTGGAGGGAACTCTGGAAACACCATATATTTT. Translating it yields CASSLVGGNSGNTIYF.

The chain has TRBV24-1 and TRBJ1-1, with D hard to call. V was shortened by 4 bases and J by 1 base, with 6 bases between the two germline ends. CDR1 and CDR2 from the germline V gene are KGHDR and SFDVKD. This CDR3 is 13 amino acids long. The CDR3 reads CATSDRRNTEAFF. In nucleotides, the CDR3 is TGTGCCACCAGTGACAGGCGGAACACTGAAGCTTTCTTT.